This T cell receptor (beta chain) was documented in a study of T cell repertoires in cytomegalovirus infection. Trimming cost V 3 bases and J 9 bases, with 11 bases left between them. This CDR3 has 12 residues. Germline lookup yields CDR1 MNHEY and CDR2 SVGEGT. MiXCR was run by TCRdb on the reads, yielding one entry per CDR3 protein. The sample holds 200,000 to 250,000 distinct CDR3 sequences; approximately 13% are singletons and the top ten take 1.5% to 2%. This clonotype came up many times. This TCR was sampled from a human donor in good health (CMV status not recorded). Some clones in this sample may be carry-over from other donors' samples. This rearrangement joins TRBV6-2 or TRBV6-3 to TRBJ1-2; no clear D. The specimen was PBMCs. CDR3 bases: TGTGCCAGCAGTTATGACGGAAAGAGCTACACCTTC. This encodes CASSYDGKSYTF.